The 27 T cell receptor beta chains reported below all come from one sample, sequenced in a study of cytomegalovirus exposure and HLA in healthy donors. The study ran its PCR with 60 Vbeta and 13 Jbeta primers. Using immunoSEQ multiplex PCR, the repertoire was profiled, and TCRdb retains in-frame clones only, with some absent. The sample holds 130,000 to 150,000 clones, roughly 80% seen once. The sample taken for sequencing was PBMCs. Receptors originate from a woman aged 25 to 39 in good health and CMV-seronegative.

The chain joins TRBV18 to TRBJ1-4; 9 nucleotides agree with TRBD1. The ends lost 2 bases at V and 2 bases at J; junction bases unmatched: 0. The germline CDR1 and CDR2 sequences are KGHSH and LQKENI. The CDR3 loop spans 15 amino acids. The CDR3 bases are TGTGCCAGCTCACCAGGACAGGGGACTAATGAAAAACTGTTTTTT. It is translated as CASSPGQGTNEKLFF.

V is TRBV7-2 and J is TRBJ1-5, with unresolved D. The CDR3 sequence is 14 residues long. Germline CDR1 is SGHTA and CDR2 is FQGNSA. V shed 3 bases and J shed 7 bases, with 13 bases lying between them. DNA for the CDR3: TGTGCCAGCAGCTTGAACGCGAGGGAACAGCCCCAGCATTTT. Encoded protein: CASSLNAREQPQHF.

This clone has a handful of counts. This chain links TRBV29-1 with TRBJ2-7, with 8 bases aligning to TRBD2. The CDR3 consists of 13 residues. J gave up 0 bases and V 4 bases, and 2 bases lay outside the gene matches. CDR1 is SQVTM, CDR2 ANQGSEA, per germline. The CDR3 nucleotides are TGCAGCGTTGGACTAGCGAGCTCCTACGAGCAGTACTTC. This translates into CSVGLASSYEQYF.

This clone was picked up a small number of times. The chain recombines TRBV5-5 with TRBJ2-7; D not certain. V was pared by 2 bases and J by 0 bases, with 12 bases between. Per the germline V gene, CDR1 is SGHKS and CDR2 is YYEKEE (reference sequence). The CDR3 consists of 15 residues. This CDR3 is CASSFGTYSSYEQYF. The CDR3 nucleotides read TGTGCCAGCAGCTTCGGAACGTACAGCTCCTACGAGCAGTACTTC.

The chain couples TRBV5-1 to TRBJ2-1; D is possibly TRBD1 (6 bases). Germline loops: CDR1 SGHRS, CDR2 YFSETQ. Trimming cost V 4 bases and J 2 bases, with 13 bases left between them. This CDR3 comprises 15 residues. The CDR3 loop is CASSEGQIPYNEQFF. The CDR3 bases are TGCGCCAGCAGCGAAGGACAGATCCCCTACAATGAGCAGTTCTTC.

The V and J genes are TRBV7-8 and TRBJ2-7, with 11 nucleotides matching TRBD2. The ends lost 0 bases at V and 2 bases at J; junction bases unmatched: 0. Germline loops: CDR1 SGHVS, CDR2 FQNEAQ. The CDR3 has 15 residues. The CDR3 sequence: CASSLALAGAYEQYF. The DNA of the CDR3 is TGTGCCAGCAGCTTAGCACTAGCGGGAGCCTACGAGCAGTACTTC.

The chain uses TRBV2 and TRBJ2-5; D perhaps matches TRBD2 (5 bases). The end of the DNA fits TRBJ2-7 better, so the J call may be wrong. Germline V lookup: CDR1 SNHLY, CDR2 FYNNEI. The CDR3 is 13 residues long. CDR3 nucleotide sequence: TGTGCCAGCAGTTATGGGGAGACGGGCGAGCAGTACTTC. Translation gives CASSYGETGEQYF.

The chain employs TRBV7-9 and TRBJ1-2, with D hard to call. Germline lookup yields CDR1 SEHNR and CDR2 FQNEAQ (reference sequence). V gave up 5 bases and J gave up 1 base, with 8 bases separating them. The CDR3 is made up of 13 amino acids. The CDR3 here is CASSTGDNYGYTF. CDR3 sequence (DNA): TGTGCCAGCAGCACGGGAGATAACTATGGCTACACCTTC. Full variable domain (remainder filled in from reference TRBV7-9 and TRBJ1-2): DTGVSQNPRHKITKRGQNVTFRCDPISEHNRLYWYRQTLGQGPEFLTYFQNEAQLEKSRLLSDRFSAERPKGSFSTLEIQRTEQGDSAMYLCASSTGDNYGYTFGSGTRLTVV.

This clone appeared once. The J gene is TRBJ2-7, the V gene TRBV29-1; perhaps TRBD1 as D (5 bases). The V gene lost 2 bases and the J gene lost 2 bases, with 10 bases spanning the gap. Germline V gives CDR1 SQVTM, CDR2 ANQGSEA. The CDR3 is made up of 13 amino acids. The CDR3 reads CSVESDRPYEQYF. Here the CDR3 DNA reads TGCAGCGTTGAATCTGACAGACCCTACGAGCAGTACTTC.

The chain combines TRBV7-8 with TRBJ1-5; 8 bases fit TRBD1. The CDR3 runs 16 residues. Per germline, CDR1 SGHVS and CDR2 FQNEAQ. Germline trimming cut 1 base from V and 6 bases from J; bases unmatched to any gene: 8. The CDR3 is CASSLVGAGGFQPQHF. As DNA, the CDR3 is TGTGCCAGCAGCTTAGTCGGCGCAGGGGGCTTTCAGCCCCAGCATTTT.

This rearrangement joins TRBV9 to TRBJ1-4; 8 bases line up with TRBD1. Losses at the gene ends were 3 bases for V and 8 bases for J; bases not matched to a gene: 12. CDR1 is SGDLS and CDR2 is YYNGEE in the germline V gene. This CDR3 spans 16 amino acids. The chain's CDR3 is CASSANLGQGREKLFF. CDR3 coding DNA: TGTGCCAGCAGCGCCAACTTAGGACAGGGTCGCGAAAAACTGTTTTTT. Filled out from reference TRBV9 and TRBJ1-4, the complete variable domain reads DSGVTQTPKHLITATGQRVTLRCSPRSGDLSVYWYQQSLDQGLQFLIQYYNGEERAKGNILERFSAQQFPDLHSELNLSSLELGDSALYFCASSANLGQGREKLFFGSGTQLSVL.

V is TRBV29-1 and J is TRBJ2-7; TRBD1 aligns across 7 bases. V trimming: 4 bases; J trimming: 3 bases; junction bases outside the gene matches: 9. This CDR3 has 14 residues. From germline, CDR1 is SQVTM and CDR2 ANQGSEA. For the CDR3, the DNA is TGCAGCGTTGCCCCCGGGACAGCACTCTACGAGCAGTACTTC. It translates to CSVAPGTALYEQYF.

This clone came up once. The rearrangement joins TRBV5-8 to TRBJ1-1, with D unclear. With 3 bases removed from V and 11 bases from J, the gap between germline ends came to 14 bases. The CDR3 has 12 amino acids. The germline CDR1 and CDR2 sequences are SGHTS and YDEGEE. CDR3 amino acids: CASSSLSDGAFF. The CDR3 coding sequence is TGTGCCAGCAGCTCATTAAGCGACGGTGCTTTCTTT.

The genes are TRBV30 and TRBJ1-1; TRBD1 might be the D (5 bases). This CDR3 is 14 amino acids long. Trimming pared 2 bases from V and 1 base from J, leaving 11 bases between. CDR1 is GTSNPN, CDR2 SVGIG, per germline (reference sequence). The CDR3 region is CAWSSNTGNTEAFF. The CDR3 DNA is TGTGCCTGGAGTTCTAACACAGGGAACACTGAAGCTTTCTTT.

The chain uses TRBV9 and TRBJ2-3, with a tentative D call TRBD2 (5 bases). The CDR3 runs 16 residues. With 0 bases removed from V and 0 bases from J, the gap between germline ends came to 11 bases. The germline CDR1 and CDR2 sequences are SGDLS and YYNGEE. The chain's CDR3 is CASSVVAQTSTDTQYF. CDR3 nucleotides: TGTGCCAGCAGCGTAGTAGCGCAAACCAGCACAGATACGCAGTATTTT.

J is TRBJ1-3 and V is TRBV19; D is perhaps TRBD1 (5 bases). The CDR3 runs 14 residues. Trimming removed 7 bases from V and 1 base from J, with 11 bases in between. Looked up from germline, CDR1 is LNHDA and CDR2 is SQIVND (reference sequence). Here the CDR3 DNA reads TGTGCCAGTACTACACAGGCGTCTGGAAACACCATATATTTT. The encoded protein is CASTTQASGNTIYF.

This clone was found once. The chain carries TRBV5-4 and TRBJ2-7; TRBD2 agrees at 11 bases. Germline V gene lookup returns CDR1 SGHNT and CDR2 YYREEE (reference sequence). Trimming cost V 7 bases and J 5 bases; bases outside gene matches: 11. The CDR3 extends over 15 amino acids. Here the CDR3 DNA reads TGTGCCAGCCAGGTAGCGGGGGGGGAGATCCACGAGCAGTACTTC. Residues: CASQVAGGEIHEQYF.

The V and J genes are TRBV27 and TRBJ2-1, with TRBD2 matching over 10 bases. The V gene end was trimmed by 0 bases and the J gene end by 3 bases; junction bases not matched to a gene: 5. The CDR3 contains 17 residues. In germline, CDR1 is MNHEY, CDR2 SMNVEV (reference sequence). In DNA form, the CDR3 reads TGTGCCAGCAGTTTATCAATAGCGGGAGGTTTCTACAATGAGCAGTTCTTC. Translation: CASSLSIAGGFYNEQFF.

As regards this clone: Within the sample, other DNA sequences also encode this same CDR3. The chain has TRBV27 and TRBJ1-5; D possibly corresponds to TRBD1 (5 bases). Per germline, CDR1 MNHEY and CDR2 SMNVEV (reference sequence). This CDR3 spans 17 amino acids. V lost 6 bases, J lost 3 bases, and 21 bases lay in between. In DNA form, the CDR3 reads TGTGCCAGCAGCCCCTCCCGGGTGGGGGGGTACAATCAGCCCCAGCATTTT. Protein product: CASSPSRVGGYNQPQHF.

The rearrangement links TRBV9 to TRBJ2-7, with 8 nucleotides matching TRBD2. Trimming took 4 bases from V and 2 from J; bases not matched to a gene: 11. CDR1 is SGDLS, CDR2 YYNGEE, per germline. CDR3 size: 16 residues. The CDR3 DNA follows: TGTGCCAGCAGCCCCTCGGGGCTAGCGGGTCCCTACGAGCAGTACTTC. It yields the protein CASSPSGLAGPYEQYF.

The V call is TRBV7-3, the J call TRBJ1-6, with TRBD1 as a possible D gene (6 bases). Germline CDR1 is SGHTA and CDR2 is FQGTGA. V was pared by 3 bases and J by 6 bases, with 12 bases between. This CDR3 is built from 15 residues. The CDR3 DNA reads TGTGCCAGCAGCTTCCCAGGGGAAAGTAATTCACCCCTCCACTTT. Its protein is CASSFPGESNSPLHF. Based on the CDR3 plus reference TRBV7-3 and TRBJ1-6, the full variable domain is GAGVSQTPSNKVTEKGKYVELRCDPISGHTALYWYRQSLGQGPEFLIYFQGTGAADDSGLPNDRFFAVRPEGSVSTLKIQRTERGDSAVYLCASSFPGESNSPLHFGNGTRLTVT.

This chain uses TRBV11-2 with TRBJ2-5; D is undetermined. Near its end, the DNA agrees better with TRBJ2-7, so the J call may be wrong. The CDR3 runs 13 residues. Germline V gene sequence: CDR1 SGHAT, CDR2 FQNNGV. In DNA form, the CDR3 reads TGTGCCAGCAGCTTAGATCCCCCCTACGAGCAGTACTTC. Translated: CASSLDPPYEQYF.

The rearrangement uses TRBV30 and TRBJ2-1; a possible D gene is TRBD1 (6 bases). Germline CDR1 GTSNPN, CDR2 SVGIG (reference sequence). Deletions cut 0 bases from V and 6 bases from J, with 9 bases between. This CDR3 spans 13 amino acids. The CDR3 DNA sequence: TGTGCCTGGAGTGTACCACAGGGCAATGAGCAGTTCTTC. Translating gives CAWSVPQGNEQFF.

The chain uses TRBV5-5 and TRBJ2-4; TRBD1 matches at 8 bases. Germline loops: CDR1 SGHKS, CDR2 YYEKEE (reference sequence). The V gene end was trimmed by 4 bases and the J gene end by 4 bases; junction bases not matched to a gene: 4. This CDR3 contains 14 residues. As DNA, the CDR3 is TGTGCCAGCAGCCGCGACAGGGGAAAAAACATTCAGTACTTC. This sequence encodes CASSRDRGKNIQYF.

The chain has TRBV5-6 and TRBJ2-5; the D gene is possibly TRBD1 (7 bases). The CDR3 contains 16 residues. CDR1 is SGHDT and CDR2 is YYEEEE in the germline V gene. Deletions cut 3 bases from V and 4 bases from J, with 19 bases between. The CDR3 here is CASSSGAKGARETQYF. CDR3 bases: TGTGCCAGCAGCTCGGGAGCCAAGGGGGCAAGAGAGACCCAGTACTTC. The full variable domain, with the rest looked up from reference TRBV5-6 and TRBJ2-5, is DAGVTQSPTHLIKTRGQQVTLRCSPKSGHDTVSWYQQALGQGPQFIFQYYEEEERQRGNFPDRFSGHQFPNYSSELNVNALLLGDSALYLCASSSGAKGARETQYFGPGTRLLVL.

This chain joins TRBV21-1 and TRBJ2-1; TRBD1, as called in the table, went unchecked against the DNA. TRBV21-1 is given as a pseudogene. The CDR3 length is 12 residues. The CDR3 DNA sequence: TGTGCCAGCGCCCAGGATAACAATGAGCAGTTCTTC. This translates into CASAQDNNEQFF.

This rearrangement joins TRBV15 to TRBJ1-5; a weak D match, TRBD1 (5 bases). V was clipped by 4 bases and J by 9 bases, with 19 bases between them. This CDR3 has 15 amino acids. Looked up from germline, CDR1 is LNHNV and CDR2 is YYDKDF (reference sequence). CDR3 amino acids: CATSTTTGHLGPQHF. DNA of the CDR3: TGTGCCACCAGCACAACCACAGGCCACCTAGGGCCCCAGCATTTT.